Presented here are 22 T cell receptor beta chains from one specimen sequenced in a study of CD8 T cells in Susac syndrome. With random hexamers, reverse transcription was performed on about 0.5 to 1 ug of RNA. TCRdb re-derived calls from the immunoSEQ multiplex PCR reads in MiXCR, one entry per CDR3 protein. The repertoire holds a few hundred thousand distinct CDR3 sequences, with approximately 89% as singletons. Sequenced material: CD8+ T cells from PBMCs. The receptor set was obtained from a human donor with multiple sclerosis.

V gene TRBV7-9 combines with J gene TRBJ1-2; D might be TRBD1 (5 bases). This CDR3 comprises 18 residues. Trimming cost V 5 bases and J 3 bases, with 25 bases left between them. Germline loops: CDR1 SEHNR, CDR2 FQNEAQ (reference sequence). The DNA of the CDR3 is TGTGCCAGCAGCCCACTTCTTCTTACAGGCCAGGGCGACTATGGCTACACCTTC. Protein product: CASSPLLLTGQGDYGYTF.

The chain links TRBV29-1 to TRBJ1-1, with TRBD1 identical over 7 bases. V lost 4 bases, J lost 1 base, and 6 bases stayed unmatched. Germline V gene sequence: CDR1 SQVTM, CDR2 ANQGSEA. The CDR3 is made up of 14 amino acids. This CDR3 reads CSVVDRSSNTEAFF. CDR3 DNA sequence: TGCAGCGTTGTGGACAGGTCCTCGAACACTGAAGCTTTCTTT.

This chain connects TRBV28 to TRBJ1-5; D remains unclear. The germline V gene encodes CDR1 MDHEN and CDR2 SYDVKM. This CDR3 region has 14 residues. Trimming took off 1 base at V and 0 bases at J, with 4 bases between the two ends. CDR3 residues: CASSLYTSNQPQHF. CDR3 coding DNA: TGTGCCAGCAGTTTATACACTAGCAATCAGCCCCAGCATTTT.

The chain recombines TRBV20-1 with TRBJ2-1; no firm D call. The ends were cut back, 3 bases at V and 2 bases at J, with 11 bases in the middle. Germline CDR1 reads DFQATT; CDR2 reads SNEGSKA (reference sequence). The CDR3 is made up of 14 amino acids. CDR3 loop: CSASLPRAYNEQFF. The CDR3 nucleotides are TGCAGTGCTAGTCTGCCCCGTGCCTACAATGAGCAGTTCTTC.

V is TRBV29-1 and J is TRBJ2-7; 9 nucleotides align to TRBD1. The ends lost 7 bases at V and 0 bases at J; junction bases unmatched: 7. CDR1 and CDR2 from the germline V gene are SQVTM and ANQGSEA. CDR3 length: 14 residues. This chain's CDR3 is CSASGTGTSYEQYF. CDR3 bases: TGCAGCGCCTCCGGGACAGGGACCTCCTACGAGCAGTACTTC.

The CDR3 region is CASSYSPAGVADTQYF. The CDR3 nucleotides are TGTGCCAGCAGTTACTCCCCAGCGGGAGTAGCTGATACGCAGTATTTT. The rearrangement links TRBV6-5 to TRBJ2-3; 8 bases are a match to TRBD2. After removal of 0 bases from V and 6 bases from J, the junction contained 8 bases not matched to a gene. The germline gives CDR1 MNHEY, CDR2 SVGAGI. The CDR3 loop spans 16 amino acids.

For this clonotype: This is likely a read error, given that the CDR3 carries no conserved phenylalanine or tryptophan at its end. The V call is TRBV6-5, the J call TRBJ2-1; D perhaps matches TRBD2 (6 bases). The length of the CDR3 is 13 residues. V was cut by 6 bases and J by 5 bases, with 11 bases left in between. The germline gives CDR1 MNHEY, CDR2 SVGAGI. The CDR3 coding sequence is TGTGCCAGCAGCCCGGGACTTAACAATGAGCAGTTCTCC. Its translation: CASSPGLNNEQFS.

The gene calls are TRBV20-1 and TRBJ2-3; 9 bases match TRBD2. This CDR3 has 18 residues. The V gene's germline CDR1 is DFQATT and CDR2 SNEGSKA (reference sequence). Trimming cost V 4 bases and J 3 bases; bases outside gene matches: 17. CDR3 nucleotide sequence: TGCAGTGCTAAAGGCGCCGGAGGGGCGGGAGGGCCGACAGATACGCAGTATTTT. The encoded protein is CSAKGAGGAGGPTDTQYF.

The chain combines TRBV20-1 with TRBJ2-3, with unresolved D. The CDR3 sequence is 13 residues long. Trimming took off 0 bases at V and 2 bases at J, with 6 bases between the two ends. Germline V gene data show CDR1 as DFQATT and CDR2 as SNEGSKA (reference sequence). This CDR3 reads CSARDPLTDTQYF. As DNA, the CDR3 is TGCAGTGCTAGAGATCCTCTCACAGATACGCAGTATTTT.

The chain couples TRBV4-1 to TRBJ2-7; D not certain. The CDR3 totals 15 residues. The germline gives CDR1 MGHRA, CDR2 YSYEKL. The V end lost 1 base, the J end lost 3 bases, and 13 bases lay between the germline ends. CDR3 in amino acids: CASSQVMAPGYEQYF. The CDR3 region has the DNA TGCGCCAGCAGCCAAGTGATGGCCCCCGGCTACGAGCAGTACTTC.

This clonotype was picked up one time. The chain uses TRBV7-9 and TRBJ1-5; no clear D gene. The CDR3 totals 14 residues. Between the trimmed V and J ends, which lost 5 bases and 2 bases, there was a span of 10 bases. Germline-derived CDR1 and CDR2 are SEHNR and FQNEAQ (reference sequence). CDR3 coding DNA: TGTGCCAGCAGCCCGACGGGTCGCAATCAGCCCCAGCATTTT. It encodes CASSPTGRNQPQHF.

The CDR3 spells CATSSADGSGANVLTF. Written as DNA, the CDR3 is TGTGCCACCAGCTCTGCAGACGGCTCTGGGGCCAACGTCCTGACTTTC. V is TRBV15 and J is TRBJ2-6, with D uncertain. The germline gives CDR1 LNHNV, CDR2 YYDKDF (reference sequence). The V and J ends lost 5 bases and 0 bases respectively, with 11 bases between them. The CDR3 is made up of 16 amino acids.

The chain links TRBV11-2 to TRBJ2-5; TRBD1 aligns across 7 bases. V trimming: 1 base; J trimming: 2 bases; junction bases outside the gene matches: 7. The CDR3 runs 16 residues. The V gene's germline CDR1 is SGHAT and CDR2 FQNNGV. The CDR3 DNA sequence: TGTGCCAGCAGCTTAGGTCCGGGACAGTGGCAAGAGACCCAGTACTTC. As protein: CASSLGPGQWQETQYF.

The genes are TRBV6-2 or TRBV6-3 and TRBJ1-6, with TRBD1 matching 7 bases. This CDR3 has 13 residues. Per germline, CDR1 MNHEY and CDR2 SVGEGT. The junction had 6 bases not matched to a gene; V was cut back by 7 bases and J by 9 bases. This chain's CDR3 is CASKVGGTSPLHF. The CDR3 nucleotides read TGTGCCAGCAAAGTAGGGGGCACTTCACCCCTCCACTTT.

The chain links TRBV9 to TRBJ2-1; the D call may be TRBD1 or TRBD2 (6 bases each). The germline V gene encodes CDR1 SGDLS and CDR2 YYNGEE. This CDR3 contains 17 residues. The V end was cut by 4 bases, the J end by 8 bases, with 25 bases between. Written as DNA, the CDR3 is TGTGCCAGCAGCCCACCGACAGGCGCGGGGAATTTCGATGAGCAGTTCTTC. The encoded protein is CASSPPTGAGNFDEQFF.

The chain couples TRBV19 to TRBJ2-5, with TRBD2 identical over 12 bases. Germline trimming cut 6 bases from V and 7 bases from J; bases unmatched to any gene: 9. The germline CDR1 and CDR2 sequences are LNHDA and SQIVND (reference sequence). The CDR3 is made up of 15 amino acids. The CDR3 sequence: CASRSASGGVSTQYF. The CDR3 nucleotides are TGTGCCAGTAGGTCGGCTAGCGGGGGGGTATCGACCCAGTACTTC.

This rearrangement joins TRBV27 to TRBJ2-2; D uncertain. Germline lookup yields CDR1 MNHEY and CDR2 SMNVEV (reference sequence). The CDR3 totals 13 residues. Trimming cost V 2 bases and J 10 bases, with 11 bases left between them. The CDR3 DNA follows: TGTGCCAGCAGTTTAGGATGGGGAACGGAGCTGTTTTTT. It specifies CASSLGWGTELFF.

The gene calls are TRBV7-8 and TRBJ2-7; possibly TRBD1 or TRBD2 for D (6 bases each). V lost 1 base and J lost 1, with 17 bases in between. Germline CDR1 SGHVS, CDR2 FQNEAQ. The CDR3 is 17 residues long. CDR3 DNA: TGTGCCAGCAGCTTAGGGGTCCGGGGGCTGTTGTCCTACGAGCAGTACTTC. Translation: CASSLGVRGLLSYEQYF.

The CDR3 DNA sequence: TGTGCCAGCAGCCCGCGGGGGGGACTCGAGCAGTACTTC. This gives the protein CASSPRGGLEQYF. V is TRBV27 and J is TRBJ2-7; TRBD2 aligns across 9 bases. Germline trimming cut 6 bases from V and 6 bases from J; bases unmatched to any gene: 6. CDR3 length: 13 amino acids. Germline CDR1 MNHEY, CDR2 SMNVEV (reference sequence).

This clonotype was found once. This chain uses TRBV6-5 with TRBJ2-7, with D possibly being TRBD1 (5 bases). CDR3 length: 13 amino acids. Trimming took off 2 bases at V and 5 bases at J, with 10 bases between the two ends. In germline, CDR1 is MNHEY, CDR2 SVGAGI. Here the CDR3 reads CASSYLAGHEQYF. The CDR3 DNA is TGTGCCAGCAGTTACCTGGCAGGGCACGAGCAGTACTTC.

The chain couples TRBV5-1 to TRBJ1-3; perhaps TRBD1 as D (5 bases). The CDR3 has 14 amino acids. The V and J ends lost 3 bases and 3 bases respectively, with 10 bases between them. The germline V gene has CDR1 SGHRS and CDR2 YFSETQ. CDR3 residues: CASSSREVGNTIYF. CDR3 DNA: TGCGCCAGCAGCTCCAGGGAGGTTGGAAACACCATATATTTT.

The genes are TRBV7-2 and TRBJ2-1; D possibly uses TRBD1 or TRBD2 (5 bases each). Trimming shortened V by 3 bases and J by 6 bases, and 12 bases separated the two germline ends. The V gene's germline CDR1 is SGHTA and CDR2 FQGNSA. CDR3 length: 14 residues. CDR3 protein: CASSLGYGGNEQFF. The DNA of the CDR3 is TGTGCCAGCAGCTTGGGATATGGGGGCAATGAGCAGTTCTTC.